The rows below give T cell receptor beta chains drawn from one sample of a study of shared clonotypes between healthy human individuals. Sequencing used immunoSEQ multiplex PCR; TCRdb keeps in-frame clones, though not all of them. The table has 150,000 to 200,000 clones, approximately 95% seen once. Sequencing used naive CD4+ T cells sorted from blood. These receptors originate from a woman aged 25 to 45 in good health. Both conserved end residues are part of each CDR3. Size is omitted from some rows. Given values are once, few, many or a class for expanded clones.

CDR3: CARRQAYGYTF
J: TRBJ1-2
length: 11
V: TRBV21-1
size: .

CDR3: CASSPRSGAAETQYF
J: TRBJ2-5
length: 15
V: TRBV18
size: .

CDR3: CASSIASGEPYEQYF
J: TRBJ2-7
length: 15
V: TRBV19
size: once

CDR3: CASSSDRGGGSYEQYF
J: TRBJ2-7
length: 16
V: TRBV13
size: .

CDR3: CASSLGQGQPQHF
J: TRBJ1-5
length: 13
V: TRBV5-1
size: .

CDR3: CASSEIGTPDSPLHF
J: TRBJ1-6
length: 15
V: TRBV2
size: once

CDR3: CSARLVGEQYF
J: TRBJ2-7
length: 11
V: TRBV20-1
size: .

CDR3: CASRTRQGSTEAFF
J: TRBJ1-1
length: 14
V: TRBV19
size: .

CDR3: CASRAQGPPGGDTQYF
J: TRBJ2-3
length: 16
V: TRBV19
size: .

CDR3: CASRTRQGVYGYTF
J: TRBJ1-2
length: 14
V: TRBV7-2
size: once

CDR3: CAWSNGMNTEAFF
J: TRBJ1-1
length: 13
V: TRBV30
size: once

CDR3: CASSPRQGANTEAFF
J: TRBJ1-1
length: 15
V: TRBV18
size: .

CDR3: CASSLASGNEKLFF
J: TRBJ1-4
length: 14
V: TRBV5-5
size: .

CDR3: CASSLAGRAGTEAFF
J: TRBJ1-1
length: 15
V: TRBV5-1
size: .

CDR3: CASSSGGTDTQYF
J: TRBJ2-3
length: 13
V: TRBV28
size: .

CDR3: CASSIVVSTGELFF
J: TRBJ2-2
length: 14
V: TRBV19
size: .

CDR3: CASSDWTGVSPLHF
J: TRBJ1-6
length: 14
V: TRBV2
size: .

CDR3: CASSLPGEKLFF
J: TRBJ1-4
length: 12
V: TRBV28
size: once

CDR3: CASSQDSEAFF
J: TRBJ1-1
length: 11
V: TRBV4-2
size: .

CDR3: CATLGDTQYF
J: TRBJ2-3
length: 10
V: TRBV10-2
size: .

CDR3: CASSLRGSSSYEQYF
J: TRBJ2-7
length: 15
V: TRBV18
size: .

CDR3: CASSLSTGGSGNTIYF
J: TRBJ1-3
length: 16
V: TRBV5-4
size: once

CDR3: CASSSPEPSMTQYF
J: TRBJ2-7
length: 14
V: TRBV28
size: .

CDR3: CASSNTDEAFF
J: TRBJ1-1
length: 11
V: TRBV6-6
size: .

CDR3: CASSAPGSLSYEQYF
J: TRBJ2-7
length: 15
V: TRBV27
size: .